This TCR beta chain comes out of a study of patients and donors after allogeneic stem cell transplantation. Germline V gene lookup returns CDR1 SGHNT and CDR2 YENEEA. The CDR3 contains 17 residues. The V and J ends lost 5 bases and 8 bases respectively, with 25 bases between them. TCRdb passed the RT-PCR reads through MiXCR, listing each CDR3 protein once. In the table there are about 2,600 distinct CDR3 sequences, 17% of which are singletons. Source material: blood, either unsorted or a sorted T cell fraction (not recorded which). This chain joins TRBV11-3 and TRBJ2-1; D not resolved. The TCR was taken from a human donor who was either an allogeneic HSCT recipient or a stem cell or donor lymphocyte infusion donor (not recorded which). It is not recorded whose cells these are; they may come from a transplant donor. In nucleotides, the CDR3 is TGTGCCAGCAGCCTGACGTCGGGCCTCACGGTCCTCCATGAGCAGTTCTTC. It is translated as CASSLTSGLTVLHEQFF.